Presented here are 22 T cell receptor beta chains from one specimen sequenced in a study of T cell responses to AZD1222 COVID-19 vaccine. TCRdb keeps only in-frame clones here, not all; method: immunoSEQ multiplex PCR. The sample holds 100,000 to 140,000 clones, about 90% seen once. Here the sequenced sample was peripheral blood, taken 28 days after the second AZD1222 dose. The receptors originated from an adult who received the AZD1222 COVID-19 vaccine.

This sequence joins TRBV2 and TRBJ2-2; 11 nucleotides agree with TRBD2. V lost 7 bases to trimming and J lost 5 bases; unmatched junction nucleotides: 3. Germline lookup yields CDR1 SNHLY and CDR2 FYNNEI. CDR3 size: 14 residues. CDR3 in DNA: TGTGCCAGCAAGGGGACTAGCGGTACCGGGGAGCTGTTTTTT. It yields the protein CASKGTSGTGELFF. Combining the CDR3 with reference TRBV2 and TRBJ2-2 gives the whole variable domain EPEVTQTPSHQVTQMGQEVILRCVPISNHLYFYWYRQILGQKVEFLVSFYNNEISEKSEIFDDQFSVERPDGSNFTLKIRSTKLEDSAMYFCASKGTSGTGELFFGEGSRLTVL.

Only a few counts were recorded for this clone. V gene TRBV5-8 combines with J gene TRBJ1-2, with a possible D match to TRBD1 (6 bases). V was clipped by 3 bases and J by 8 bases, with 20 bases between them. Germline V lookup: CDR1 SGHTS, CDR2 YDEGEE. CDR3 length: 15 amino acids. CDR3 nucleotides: TGTGCCAGCAGCTCACAGGGTCGGGCCGCGCAGGGCTACACCTTC. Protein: CASSSQGRAAQGYTF.

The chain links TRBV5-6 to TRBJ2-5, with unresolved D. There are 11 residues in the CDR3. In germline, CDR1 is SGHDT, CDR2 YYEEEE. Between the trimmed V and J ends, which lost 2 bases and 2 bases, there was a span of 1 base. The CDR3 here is CASSLQETQYF. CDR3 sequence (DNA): TGTGCCAGCAGCTTACAAGAGACCCAGTACTTC.

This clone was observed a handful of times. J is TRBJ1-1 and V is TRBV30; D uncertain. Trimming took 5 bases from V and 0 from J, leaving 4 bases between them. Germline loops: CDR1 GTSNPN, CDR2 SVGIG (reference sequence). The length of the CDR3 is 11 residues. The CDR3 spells CAWLLNTEAFF. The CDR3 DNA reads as TGTGCCTGGCTCTTGAACACTGAAGCTTTCTTT.

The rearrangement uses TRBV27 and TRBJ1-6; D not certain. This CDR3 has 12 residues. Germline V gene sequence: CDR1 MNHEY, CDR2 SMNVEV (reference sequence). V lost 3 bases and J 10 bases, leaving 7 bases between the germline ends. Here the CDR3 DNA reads TGTGCCAGCAGTTTGACGTCGTCACCCCTCCACTTT. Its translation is CASSLTSSPLHF.

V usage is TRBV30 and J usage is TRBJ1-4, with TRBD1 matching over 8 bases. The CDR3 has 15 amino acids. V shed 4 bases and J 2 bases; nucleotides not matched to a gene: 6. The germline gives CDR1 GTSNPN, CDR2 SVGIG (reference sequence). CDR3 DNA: TGTGCCTGGAAAACACAGGGGGTTACTAATGAAAAACTGTTTTTT. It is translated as CAWKTQGVTNEKLFF.

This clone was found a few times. CDR3 region: CASSLNRNSPLHF. The CDR3 nucleotides are TGTGCCAGCAGTTTAAACAGGAACTCACCCCTCCACTTT. The gene calls are TRBV12-3 or TRBV12-4 and TRBJ1-6; weak D call: TRBD1 (5 bases). The length of the CDR3 is 13 residues. Trimming removed 2 bases from V and 10 bases from J, with 9 bases in between.

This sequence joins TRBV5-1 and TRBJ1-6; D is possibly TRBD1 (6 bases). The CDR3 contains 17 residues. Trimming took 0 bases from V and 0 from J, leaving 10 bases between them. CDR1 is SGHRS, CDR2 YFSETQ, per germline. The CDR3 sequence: CASSLEVGGSYNSPLHF. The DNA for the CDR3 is TGCGCCAGCAGCTTGGAAGTAGGGGGCTCCTATAATTCACCCCTCCACTTT.

The CDR3 DNA reads TGTGCCAGCAGTCCGCTATCCGGGACAGGGTTTTACGAGCAGTACTTC. Translation: CASSPLSGTGFYEQYF. V usage is TRBV28 and J usage is TRBJ2-7, with 9 nucleotides matching TRBD1. This CDR3 has 16 residues. Germline assignment: CDR1 MDHEN and CDR2 SYDVKM. V lost 5 bases, J lost 4 bases, and 12 bases stayed unmatched.

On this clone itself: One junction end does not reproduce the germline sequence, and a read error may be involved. CDR3 protein: CAWSGGSTLTTF. The CDR3 nucleotides are TGTGCCTGGAGTGGTGGCAGTACCCTCACAACCTTC. The V and J genes are TRBV30 and TRBJ2-7; D not resolved. The CDR3 consists of 12 residues. The germline CDR1 and CDR2 sequences are GTSNPN and SVGIG (reference sequence).

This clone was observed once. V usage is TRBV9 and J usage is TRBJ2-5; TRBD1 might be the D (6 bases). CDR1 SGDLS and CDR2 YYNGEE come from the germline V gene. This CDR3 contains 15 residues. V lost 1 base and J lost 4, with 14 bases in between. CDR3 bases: TGTGCCAGCAGCGTAACCGGACAGTCTCTAGAGACCCAGTACTTC. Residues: CASSVTGQSLETQYF.

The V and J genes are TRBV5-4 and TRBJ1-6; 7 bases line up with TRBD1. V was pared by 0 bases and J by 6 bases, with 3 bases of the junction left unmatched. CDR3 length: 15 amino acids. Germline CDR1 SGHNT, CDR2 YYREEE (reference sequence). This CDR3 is CASSLGGQSNSPLHF. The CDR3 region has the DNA TGTGCCAGCAGCTTGGGGGGACAGTCTAATTCACCCCTCCACTTT.

The chain's CDR3 is CSVCQGAVYEQYF. In DNA form, the CDR3 reads TGCAGCGTTTGCCAGGGGGCTGTCTACGAGCAGTACTTC. The gene calls are TRBV29-1 and TRBJ2-7; TRBD1 aligns across 8 bases. J was trimmed by 3 bases and V by 5 bases; bases with no gene match: 6. The length of the CDR3 is 13 residues. Germline V lookup: CDR1 SQVTM, CDR2 ANQGSEA.

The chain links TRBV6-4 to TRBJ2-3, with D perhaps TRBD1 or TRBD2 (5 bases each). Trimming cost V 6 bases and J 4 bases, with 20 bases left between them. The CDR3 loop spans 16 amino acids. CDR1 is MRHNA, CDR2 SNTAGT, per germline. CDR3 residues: CASSRLGENGPDTQYF. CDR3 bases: TGTGCCAGCAGCCGCTTGGGGGAAAACGGTCCAGATACGCAGTATTTT.

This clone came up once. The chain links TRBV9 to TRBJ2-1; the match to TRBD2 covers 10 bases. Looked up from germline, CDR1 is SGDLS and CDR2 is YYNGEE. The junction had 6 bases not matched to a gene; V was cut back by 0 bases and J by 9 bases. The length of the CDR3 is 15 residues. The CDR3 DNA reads TGTGCCAGCAGCGTAGTTGAGACTAGCGGGCGTGAGCAGTTCTTC. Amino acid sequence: CASSVVETSGREQFF.

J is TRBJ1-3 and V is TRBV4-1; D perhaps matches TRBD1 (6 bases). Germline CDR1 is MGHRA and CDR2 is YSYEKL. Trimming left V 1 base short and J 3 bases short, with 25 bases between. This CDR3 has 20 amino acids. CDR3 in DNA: TGCGCCAGCAGCCAAGGAACCCAGGGGCTAGTAGTCCTAAGTGGAAACACCATATATTTT. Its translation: CASSQGTQGLVVLSGNTIYF.

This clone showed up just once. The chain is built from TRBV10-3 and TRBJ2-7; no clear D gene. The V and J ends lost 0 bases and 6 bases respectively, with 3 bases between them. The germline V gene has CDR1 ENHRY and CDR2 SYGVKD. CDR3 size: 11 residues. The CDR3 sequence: CAISESGEQYF. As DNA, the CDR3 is TGTGCCATCAGTGAGTCGGGCGAGCAGTACTTC.

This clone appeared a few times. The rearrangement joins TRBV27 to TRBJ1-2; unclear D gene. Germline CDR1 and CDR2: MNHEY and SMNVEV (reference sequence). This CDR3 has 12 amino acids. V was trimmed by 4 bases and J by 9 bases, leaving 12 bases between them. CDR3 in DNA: TGTGCCAGCAGTTCAGGACGTGGGAGCTACACCTTC. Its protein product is CASSSGRGSYTF.

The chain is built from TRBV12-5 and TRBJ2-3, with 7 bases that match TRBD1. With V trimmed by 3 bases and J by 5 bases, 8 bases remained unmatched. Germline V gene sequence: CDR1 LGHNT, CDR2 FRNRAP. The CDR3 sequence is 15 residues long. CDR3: CASGLGQAVLDTQYF. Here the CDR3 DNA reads TGTGCTAGTGGTTTAGGACAGGCGGTATTAGATACGCAGTATTTT.

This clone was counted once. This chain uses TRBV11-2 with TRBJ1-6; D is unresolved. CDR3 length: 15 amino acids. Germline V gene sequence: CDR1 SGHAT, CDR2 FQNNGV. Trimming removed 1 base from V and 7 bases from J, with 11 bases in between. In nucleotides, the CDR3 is TGTGCCAGCAGCTTAGGGGTGCAGACGAATTCACCCCTCCACTTT. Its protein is CASSLGVQTNSPLHF. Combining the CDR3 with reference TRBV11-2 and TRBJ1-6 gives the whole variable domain EAGVAQSPRYKIIEKRQSVAFWCNPISGHATLYWYQQILGQGPKLLIQFQNNGVVDDSQLPKDRFSAERLKGVDSTLKIQPAKLEDSAVYLCASSLGVQTNSPLHFGNGTRLTVT.

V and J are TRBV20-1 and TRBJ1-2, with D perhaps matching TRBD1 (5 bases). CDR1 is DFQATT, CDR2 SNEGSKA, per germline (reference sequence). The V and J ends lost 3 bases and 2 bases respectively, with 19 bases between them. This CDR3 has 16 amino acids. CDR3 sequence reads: CSASRGPASQNYGYTF. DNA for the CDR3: TGCAGTGCTAGTAGGGGCCCGGCCAGCCAAAACTATGGCTACACCTTC.

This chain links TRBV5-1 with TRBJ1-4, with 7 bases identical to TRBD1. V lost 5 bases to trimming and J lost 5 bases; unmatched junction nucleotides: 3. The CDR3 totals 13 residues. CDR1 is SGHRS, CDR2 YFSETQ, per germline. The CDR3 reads CASRTGQNEKLFF. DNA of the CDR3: TGCGCCAGCAGGACGGGACAGAATGAAAAACTGTTTTTT.